The rows below give T cell receptor beta chains drawn from one sample of a study of control samples from healthy donors and cancer patients. Measured with immunoSEQ multiplex PCR; TCRdb has only the in-frame clones, and not every one. The sample has about 67,000 clones; about 87% are singletons. Material for sequencing was PBMCs. These receptors were collected from a woman aged 45 to 65 with head and neck cancer. The CDR3 runs from the conserved cysteine through the conserved F or W. D genes are given only for firm matches. Only some rows state a clone size, as once, few, many or a class for expanded clones.

V gene	J gene	D gene	clone size	CDR3 protein	CDR3 DNA
TRBV6-6	TRBJ2-7	TRBD1	.	CASSPGDRGIYEQYF	TGTGCCAGCAGTCCGGGGGACAGGGGGATCTACGAGCAGTACTTC
TRBV27	TRBJ2-3	.	.	CASFGLGGANTQYF	TGTGCCAGCTTCGGATTAGGAGGAGCCAATACGCAGTATTTT
TRBV30	TRBJ1-2	.	.	CAWSHGTSRDYTF	TGTGCCTGGAGTCATGGGACTTCTAGAGACTACACCTTC
TRBV2	TRBJ1-6	.	.	CASSERQNNSPLHF	TGTGCCAGCAGTGAACGACAGAATAATTCACCCCTCCACTTT
TRBV4-1	TRBJ1-4	.	.	CASSPRGNEKLFF	TGCGCCAGCAGCCCCCGGGGGAATGAAAAACTGTTTTTT
TRBV19	TRBJ1-2	TRBD1	.	CASSPPTGPGGYTF	TGTGCCAGTAGCCCCCCGACAGGGCCTGGTGGCTACACCTTC
TRBV9	TRBJ2-1	.	.	CASSVGQMQANEQFF	TGTGCCAGCAGCGTAGGGCAGATGCAGGCCAATGAGCAGTTCTTC
TRBV27	TRBJ2-1	TRBD2	few	CASSAPPGLAGGGSYNEQFF	TGTGCCAGCAGTGCCCCTCCGGGACTAGCGGGGGGGGGCTCCTACAATGAGCAGTTCTTC
TRBV9	TRBJ2-7	.	.	CASSVESGGGSDEQYF	TGTGCCAGCAGCGTAGAGTCCGGGGGAGGATCGGACGAGCAGTACTTC
TRBV29-1	TRBJ2-1	TRBD2	few	CSVGISGGYYNEQFF	TGCAGCGTGGGGATAAGCGGGGGGTACTACAATGAGCAGTTCTTC
TRBV11-2	TRBJ1-2	.	.	CASSFGGPYGGYTF	TGTGCCAGCAGCTTCGGGGGGCCCTATGGGGGCTACACCTTC
TRBV5-1	TRBJ2-2	TRBD2	.	CASSLWTSGFTGELFF	TGCGCCAGCAGCTTGTGGACTAGCGGTTTCACCGGGGAGCTGTTTTTT
TRBV30	TRBJ1-3	.	.	CAWSLTLGGNTIYF	TGTGCCTGGAGTCTCACGTTGGGTGGAAACACCATATATTTT
TRBV5-1	TRBJ1-1	TRBD1	few	CASSLAPTGGVTEAFF	TGCGCCAGCAGCTTGGCCCCTACAGGGGGCGTCACTGAAGCTTTCTTT
TRBV2	TRBJ1-2	.	.	CASRNDRTNYGYTF	TGTGCCAGCAGGAACGACAGAACTAACTATGGCTACACCTTC
TRBV6-5	TRBJ1-4	.	.	CASKDWDNEKLFF	TGTGCCAGCAAGGATTGGGATAATGAAAAACTGTTTTTT